One TCR beta chain is described in this entry. The antigen remains unidentified. The source of the sample is a study of cytomegalovirus exposure and HLA in healthy donors. Study context: Early release data held approximately 81 million unique TCRs from HLA-typed donors. Overall study results and limits: In an earlier analysis, productive rearrangement rates for most beta V segments clustered near 87% or 30%. Donor immune exposure was known only as CMV serostatus. By HLA locus, TCR association rates varied in a later analysis, with DRB1 showing the most and HLA-C the fewest.

The CDR3 runs 16 residues. Trimming shortened V by 0 bases and J by 0 bases, and 6 bases separated the two germline ends. Germline V CDR1 and CDR2: SGHDN, FVKESK. It was with 60 Vbeta and 13 Jbeta primers that the PCR ran. Clones were sequenced by immunoSEQ multiplex PCR, and TCRdb holds only the in-frame ones, with some missing. This sample has over 150,000 clones, with roughly 77% found just once. This receptor was taken from a woman between 35 and 50 years old in good health and CMV-seropositive. This chain uses TRBV14 with TRBJ1-6; no firm D call. Sequenced: PBMCs. The CDR3 loop is CASSQDLLSYNSPLHF. CDR3 coding DNA: TGTGCCAGCAGCCAAGATTTACTCTCCTATAATTCACCCCTCCACTTT.